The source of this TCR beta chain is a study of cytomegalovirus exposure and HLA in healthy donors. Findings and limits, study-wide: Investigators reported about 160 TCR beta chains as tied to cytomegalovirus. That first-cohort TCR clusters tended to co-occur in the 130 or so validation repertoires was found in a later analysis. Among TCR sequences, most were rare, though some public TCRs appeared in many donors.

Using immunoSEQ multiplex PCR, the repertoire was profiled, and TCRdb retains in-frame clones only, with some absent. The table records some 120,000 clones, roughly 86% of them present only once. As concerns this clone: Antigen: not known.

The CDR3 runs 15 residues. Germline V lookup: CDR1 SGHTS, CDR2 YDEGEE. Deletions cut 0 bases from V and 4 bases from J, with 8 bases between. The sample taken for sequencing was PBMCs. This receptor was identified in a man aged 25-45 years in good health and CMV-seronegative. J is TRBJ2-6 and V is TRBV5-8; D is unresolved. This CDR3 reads CASSLVRRGANVLTF. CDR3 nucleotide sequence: TGTGCCAGCAGCTTGGTCCGGCGGGGGGCCAACGTCCTGACTTTC.